This T cell receptor (beta chain) derives from a study of blood T cell repertoires in COVID-19. Study in general: PBMCs, B-cell-depleted T cells, or T cells provided the cDNA or gDNA that made up the material.

V was clipped by 2 bases and J by 2 bases; unmatched bases: 6. Germline V gene data show CDR1 as MNHEY and CDR2 as SVGAGI. The CDR3 length is 16 residues. Using immunoSEQ multiplex PCR, the repertoire was profiled, and TCRdb retains in-frame clones only, with some absent. The sample shows 200,000 to 250,000 clones, just over 90% of them seen only once. This clonotype was obtained from a man aged 30 to 39 with acute or convalescent COVID-19. The chain joins TRBV6-5 to TRBJ2-3; 8 bases align to TRBD2. The sample comprised peripheral blood. CDR3 protein: CASSYGSGSHTDTQYF. CDR3 DNA sequence: TGTGCCAGCAGTTACGGAAGCGGGAGCCACACAGATACGCAGTATTTT.